The TCR beta chain described here comes from a study of cytomegalovirus exposure and HLA in healthy donors. The overall study: The same platform was used for the roughly 120 validation repertoires as for the approximately 630 first-cohort repertoires, as reported in a later analysis.

Using immunoSEQ multiplex PCR, the repertoire was profiled, and TCRdb retains in-frame clones only, with some absent. The sample contains 200,000 to 250,000 clones, 80% to 90% of which appear only once. With 0 bases removed from V and 3 bases from J, the gap between germline ends came to 14 bases. This CDR3 contains 16 residues. Germline values: CDR1 MGHRA, CDR2 YSYEKL. The chain uses TRBV4-1 and TRBJ1-1, with D perhaps TRBD1 (6 bases). The TCR comes from a man aged 18 to 29 in good health and CMV-seronegative. Material for sequencing was PBMCs. CDR3 coding DNA: TGCGCCAGCAGCCAAGAGGGGGCGTCGAGCGACACTGAAGCTTTCTTT. Protein sequence: CASSQEGASSDTEAFF.